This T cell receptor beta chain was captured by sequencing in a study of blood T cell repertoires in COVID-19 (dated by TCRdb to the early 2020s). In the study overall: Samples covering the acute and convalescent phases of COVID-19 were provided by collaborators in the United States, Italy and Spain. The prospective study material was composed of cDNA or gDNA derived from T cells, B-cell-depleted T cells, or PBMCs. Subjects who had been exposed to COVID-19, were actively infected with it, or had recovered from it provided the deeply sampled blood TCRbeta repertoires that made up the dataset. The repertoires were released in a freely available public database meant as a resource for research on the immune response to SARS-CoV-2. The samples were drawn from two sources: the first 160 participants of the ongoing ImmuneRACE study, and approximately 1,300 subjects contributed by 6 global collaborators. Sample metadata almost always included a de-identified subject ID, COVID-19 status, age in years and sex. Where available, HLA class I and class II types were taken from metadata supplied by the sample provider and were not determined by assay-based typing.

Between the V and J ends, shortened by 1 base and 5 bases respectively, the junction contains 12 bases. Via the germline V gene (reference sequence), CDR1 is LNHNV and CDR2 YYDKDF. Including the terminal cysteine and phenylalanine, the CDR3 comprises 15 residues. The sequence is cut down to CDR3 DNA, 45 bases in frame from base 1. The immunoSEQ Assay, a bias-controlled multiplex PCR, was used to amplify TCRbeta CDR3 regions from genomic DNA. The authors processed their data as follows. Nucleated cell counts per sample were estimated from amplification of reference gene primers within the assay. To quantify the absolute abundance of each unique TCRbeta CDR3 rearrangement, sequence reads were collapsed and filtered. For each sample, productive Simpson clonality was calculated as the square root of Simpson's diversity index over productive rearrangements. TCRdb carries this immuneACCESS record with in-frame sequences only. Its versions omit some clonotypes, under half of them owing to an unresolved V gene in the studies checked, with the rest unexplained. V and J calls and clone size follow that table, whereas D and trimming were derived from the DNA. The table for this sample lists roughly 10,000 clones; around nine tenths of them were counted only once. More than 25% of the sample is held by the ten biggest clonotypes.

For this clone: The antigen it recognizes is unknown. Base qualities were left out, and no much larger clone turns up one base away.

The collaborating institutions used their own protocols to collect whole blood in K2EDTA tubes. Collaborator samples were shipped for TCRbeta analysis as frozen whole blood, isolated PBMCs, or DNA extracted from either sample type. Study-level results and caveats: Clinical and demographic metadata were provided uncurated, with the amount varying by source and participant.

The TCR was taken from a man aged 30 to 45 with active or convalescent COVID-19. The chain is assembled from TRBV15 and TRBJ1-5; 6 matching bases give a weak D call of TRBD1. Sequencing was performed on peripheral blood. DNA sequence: TGTGCCACCAGCAGAGTAGCCAGGACAGATCAGCCCCAGCATTTT. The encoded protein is CATSRVARTDQPQHF.